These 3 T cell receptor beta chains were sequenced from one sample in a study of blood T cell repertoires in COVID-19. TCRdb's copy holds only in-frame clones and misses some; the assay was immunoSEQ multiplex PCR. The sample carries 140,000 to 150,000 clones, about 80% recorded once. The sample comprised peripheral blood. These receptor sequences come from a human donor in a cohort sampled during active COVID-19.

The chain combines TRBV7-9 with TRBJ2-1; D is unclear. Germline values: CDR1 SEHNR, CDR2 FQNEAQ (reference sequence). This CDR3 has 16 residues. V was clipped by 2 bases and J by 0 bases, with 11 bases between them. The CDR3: CASSLSESSSYNEQFF. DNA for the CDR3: TGTGCCAGCAGCTTATCCGAGAGTAGCTCCTACAATGAGCAGTTCTTC.

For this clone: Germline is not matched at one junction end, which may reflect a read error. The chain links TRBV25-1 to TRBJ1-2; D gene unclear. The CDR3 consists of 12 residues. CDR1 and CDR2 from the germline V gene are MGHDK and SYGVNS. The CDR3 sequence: CASSDNNYGHTF. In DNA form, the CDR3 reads TGCGCCAGCAGTGACAATAACTATGGCCACACCTTT.

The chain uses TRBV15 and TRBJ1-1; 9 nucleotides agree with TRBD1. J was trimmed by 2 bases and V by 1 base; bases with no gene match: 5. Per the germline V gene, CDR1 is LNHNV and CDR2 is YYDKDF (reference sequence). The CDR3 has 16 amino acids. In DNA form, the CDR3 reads TGTGCCACCAGCAGAGTAGGGACAGGGACCAACACTGAAGCTTTCTTT. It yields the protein CATSRVGTGTNTEAFF.